The present TCR beta chain was sequenced within a study of monozygotic twins with inflammatory bowel disease (dated by TCRdb to about 2019). Notes on the research overall: A total of approximately 30 monozygotic twin pairs were included in the full study, comprising nine German pairs (four IBD-concordant, five IBD-discordant) and 19 IBD-discordant Danish pairs. Within discordant pairs, disease-associated traits were sought mainly by comparing IBD patients with their genetically identical healthy co-twins. Each individual had, on average, about 151 000 unique TCRalpha sequences and 181 000 unique TCRbeta sequences available for analysis.

Of note for this clonotype: Its recognized antigen is unknown.

For CDR1 and CDR2, the germline V gene (reference sequence) lists LNHNV and YYDKDF. Its CDR3 holds 14 amino acids, cysteine through phenylalanine. DNA was not recorded. What the work shows at the level of the full study, not this receptor alone: Background noise and inter-individual variability may have been introduced into the repertoires by the differing immunosuppressive treatments among patients. Different T cell subtypes could not be distinguished in the analysis. Measured by the inverse Simpson index, TCRbeta repertoire diversity was lower in IBD patients than in their healthy co-twins. Concordant and discordant twins showed no difference in repertoire similarity, possibly because of limited statistical power. No single strong signal or clonotype linked to IBD turned up in the results, so the idea that one exists was not supported. IBD patients shared fewer clonotypes with other individuals than healthy twins did, most markedly in patients showing signs of disease activity.

From each donor, an approximately 2.4 ml peripheral blood sample was collected into PAXgene tubes and kept at -80 degrees C. Total RNA was isolated from whole blood with the PAXgene blood miRNA kit on an automated QIAcube, without T cell sorting. Peripheral blood from monozygotic twin pairs who were concordant or discordant for inflammatory bowel disease underwent deep TCRalpha and TCRbeta repertoire profiling using unique molecular barcoding. Smoking habits were recorded for all twin pairs, with individuals classified as current, former or never smokers. Receptors were amplified or captured by 5' RACE. Each TCR library was prepared from around 3.5 ug of total RNA. For each sample, cDNA synthesis was carried out in eight separate reactions using SMARTScribe reverse transcriptase. During cDNA synthesis, template switching was used to introduce unique molecular identifiers that contained a 6-nucleotide sample barcode. TCRalpha and TCRbeta cDNA was amplified in two nested PCRs of roughly 16 and 10 cycles, and bead purification was carried out after each PCR. Before amplification, the cDNA was treated with uracil DNA-glycosylase and purified using the QIAquick PCR purification kit. The second PCR was the step at which Illumina TruSeq-compatible adapters and sample-specific barcodes were added. Library quality and concentration were assessed using TapeStation and Qubit, and roughly 5.5 ng of each library was pooled. The pooled libraries were sequenced with 2 x 100 bp reads and custom sequencing primers on an Illumina HiSeq2500 single-index Rapid Run. In the authors' own workflow: MiGEC version 1.2.6 was used for UMI-based consensus assembly, which corrected PCR and sequencing errors. MiXCR version 2.1.1 was used for V(D)J alignment, clonotype assembly and CDR3 extraction. Normalisation of gene usage, clonotype sharing and MAIT/NKT TCR abundance was achieved by analysing the top 1000, 10 000 and 20 000 clonotypes per sample. Diversity was computed as the inverse Simpson index with the vegan R package after downsampling to 27 000 UMIs. Paired Mann-Whitney U tests on discordant twin pairs were used, with Benjamini-Hochberg multiple-testing correction. TCRdb reprocessed the reads, and each CDR3 protein sequence is entered once, without DNA. The V and J calls were determined by TCRdb, not by the authors. The sample's table covers about 380,000 distinct CDR3 sequences. In total, the top ten clones hold 2.6% of the sample.

Specimen: blood. This TCR derives from a human donor with ulcerative colitis or Crohn's disease, or a healthy co-twin of an affected twin (not recorded which). The chain was built from TRBV15 and TRBJ2-7. CDR3 protein: CATSRDGSSYEQYF.